Listed below are T cell receptor beta chains from one sample, sequenced in a study of shared clonotypes between healthy human individuals. Clones were read by immunoSEQ multiplex PCR, and TCRdb kept only the in-frame ones, dropping some. The data show over a million clones, around 95% seen once. The sequencing sample was made of naive CD4+ T cells sorted from blood. These receptors all come from a man under 40 in good health. CDR3s include the opening cysteine and the closing phenylalanine or tryptophan. A D gene is named only where the DNA matches it firmly. Size tells how often a clone was seen (once, few, many) or the class of an expanded clone, and some rows leave it out.

length: 16; J: TRBJ1-5; V: TRBV5-5; D: NA; size: NA; CDR3: CASSLGPKPGNQPQHF; DNA: TGTGCCAGCAGCTTGGGACCCAAACCGGGAAATCAGCCCCAGCATTTT
length: 14; J: TRBJ2-7; V: TRBV18; D: TRBD2; size: NA; CDR3: CASSSGTSGTEQYF; DNA: TGTGCCAGCTCTTCCGGGACTAGCGGGACCGAGCAGTACTTC
length: 18; J: TRBJ2-7; V: TRBV19; D: TRBD2; size: NA; CDR3: CASSIDPMGAGGSYEQYF; DNA: TGTGCCAGTAGTATAGATCCCATGGGGGCGGGAGGATCCTACGAGCAGTACTTC
length: 15; J: TRBJ2-7; V: TRBV30; D: TRBD1; size: NA; CDR3: CAWSVPWDRVAEQYF; DNA: TGTGCCTGGAGTGTACCCTGGGACAGGGTCGCCGAGCAGTACTTC
length: 15; J: TRBJ2-1; V: TRBV19; D: TRBD2; size: once; CDR3: CASSSSGNSYNEQFF; DNA: TGTGCCAGTAGTAGTAGCGGGAACTCCTACAATGAGCAGTTCTTC
length: 17; J: TRBJ2-7; V: TRBV7-2; D: TRBD2; size: NA; CDR3: CASSPSRTSGSNYEQYF; DNA: TGTGCCAGCAGCCCCTCCCGAACTAGCGGGTCTAACTACGAGCAGTACTTC
length: 16; J: TRBJ1-2; V: TRBV7-2; D: NA; size: NA; CDR3: CASSLAEGRMGYGYTF; DNA: TGTGCCAGCAGCTTAGCGGAGGGACGGATGGGATATGGCTACACCTTC
length: 16; J: TRBJ2-3; V: TRBV5-4; D: TRBD2; size: NA; CDR3: CASSWGGLAKSDTQYF; DNA: TGTGCCAGCAGCTGGGGAGGACTAGCGAAATCAGATACGCAGTATTTT
length: 17; J: TRBJ2-1; V: TRBV11-2; D: TRBD2; size: NA; CDR3: CASSLDWGASGRVRQFF; DNA: TGTGCCAGCAGCTTAGATTGGGGGGCTAGCGGGAGGGTTAGGCAGTTCTTC
length: 14; J: TRBJ2-7; V: TRBV6-6; D: NA; size: NA; CDR3: CASSYRTYSYEQYF; DNA: TGTGCCAGCAGTTACCGTACATATTCCTACGAGCAGTACTTC
length: 16; J: TRBJ2-4; V: TRBV7-8; D: NA; size: NA; CDR3: CASSLGQSLAKNIQYF; DNA: TGTGCCAGCAGCTTAGGACAGTCCCTAGCCAAAAACATTCAGTACTTC
length: 13; J: TRBJ2-7; V: TRBV27; D: NA; size: NA; CDR3: CASSNGRSYEQYF; DNA: TGTGCCAGCAGCAACGGGAGATCCTACGAGCAGTACTTC
length: 16; J: TRBJ2-3; V: TRBV11-2; D: TRBD1; size: NA; CDR3: CASSFLGQGASDTQYF; DNA: TGTGCCAGCAGCTTTCTCGGACAGGGTGCTTCAGATACGCAGTATTTT
length: 14; J: TRBJ2-3; V: TRBV5-4; D: TRBD2; size: once; CDR3: CASRLAGIGDTQYF; DNA: TGTGCCAGCCGACTAGCGGGAATCGGAGATACGCAGTATTTT
length: 14; J: TRBJ1-2; V: TRBV19; D: NA; size: NA; CDR3: CASSIDRTNYGYTF; DNA: TGTGCCAGTAGTATAGACAGGACTAACTATGGCTACACCTTC